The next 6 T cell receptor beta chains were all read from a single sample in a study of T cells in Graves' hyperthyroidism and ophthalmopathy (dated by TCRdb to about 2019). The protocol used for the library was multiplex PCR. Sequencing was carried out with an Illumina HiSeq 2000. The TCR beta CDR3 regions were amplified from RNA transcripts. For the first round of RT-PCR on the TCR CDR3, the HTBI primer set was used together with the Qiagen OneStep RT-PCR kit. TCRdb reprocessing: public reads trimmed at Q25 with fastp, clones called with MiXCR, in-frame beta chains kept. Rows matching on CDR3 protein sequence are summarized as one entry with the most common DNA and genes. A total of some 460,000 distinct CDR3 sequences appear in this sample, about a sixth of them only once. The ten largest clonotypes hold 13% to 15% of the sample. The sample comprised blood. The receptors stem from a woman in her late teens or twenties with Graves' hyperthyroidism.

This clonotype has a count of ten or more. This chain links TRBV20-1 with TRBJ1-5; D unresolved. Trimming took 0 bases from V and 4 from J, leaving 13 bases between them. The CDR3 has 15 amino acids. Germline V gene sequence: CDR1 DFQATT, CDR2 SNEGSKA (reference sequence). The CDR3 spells CSAREGPAVNQPQHF. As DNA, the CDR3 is TGCAGTGCTAGAGAGGGCCCAGCCGTGAATCAGCCCCAGCATTTT.

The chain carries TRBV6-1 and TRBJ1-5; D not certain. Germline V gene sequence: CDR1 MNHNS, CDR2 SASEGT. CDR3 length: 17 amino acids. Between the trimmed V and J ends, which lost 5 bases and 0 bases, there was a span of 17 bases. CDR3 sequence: CASSLRQHQYSNQPQHF. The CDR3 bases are TGTGCCAGCAGTTTACGGCAGCACCAATATAGCAATCAGCCCCAGCATTTT.

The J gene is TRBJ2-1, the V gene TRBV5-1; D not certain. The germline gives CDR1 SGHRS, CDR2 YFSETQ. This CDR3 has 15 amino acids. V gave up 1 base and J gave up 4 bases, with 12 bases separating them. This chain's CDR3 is CASSLWVAEYNEQFF. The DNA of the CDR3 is TGCGCCAGCAGCTTGTGGGTCGCTGAATACAATGAGCAGTTCTTC.

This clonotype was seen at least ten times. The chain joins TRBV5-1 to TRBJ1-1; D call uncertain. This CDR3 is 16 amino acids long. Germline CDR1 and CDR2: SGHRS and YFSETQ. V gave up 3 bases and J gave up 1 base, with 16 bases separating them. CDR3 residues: CASSSIINSRNTEAFF. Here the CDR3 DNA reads TGCGCCAGCAGCTCGATTATCAATTCCAGGAACACTGAAGCTTTCTTT.

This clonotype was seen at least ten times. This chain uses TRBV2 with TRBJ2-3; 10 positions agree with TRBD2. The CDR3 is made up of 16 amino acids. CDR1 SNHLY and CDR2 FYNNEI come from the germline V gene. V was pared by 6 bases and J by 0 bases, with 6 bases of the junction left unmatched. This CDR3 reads CASRGLADFSTDTQYF. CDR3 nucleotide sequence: TGTGCCAGCAGAGGACTAGCGGACTTTAGCACAGATACGCAGTATTTT.

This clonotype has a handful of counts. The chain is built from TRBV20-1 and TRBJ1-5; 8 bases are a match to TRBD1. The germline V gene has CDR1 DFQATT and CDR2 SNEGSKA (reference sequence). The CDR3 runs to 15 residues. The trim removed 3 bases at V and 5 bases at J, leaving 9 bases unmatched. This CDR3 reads CSASLGRGRDQPQHF. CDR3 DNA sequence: TGCAGTGCTAGTCTAGGCAGGGGGCGCGATCAGCCCCAGCATTTT.